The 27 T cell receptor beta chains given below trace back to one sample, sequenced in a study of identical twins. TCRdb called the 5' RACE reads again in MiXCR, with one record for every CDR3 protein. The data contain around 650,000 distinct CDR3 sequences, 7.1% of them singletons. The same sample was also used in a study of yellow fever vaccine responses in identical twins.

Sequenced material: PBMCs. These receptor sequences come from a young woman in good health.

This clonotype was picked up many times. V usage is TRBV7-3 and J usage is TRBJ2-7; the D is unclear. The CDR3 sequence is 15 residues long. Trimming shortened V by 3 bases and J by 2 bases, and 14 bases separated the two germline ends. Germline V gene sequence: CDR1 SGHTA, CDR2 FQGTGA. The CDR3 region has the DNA TGTGCCAGCAGCTTTGGGGTCGGATTGACCTACGAGCAGTACTTC. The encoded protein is CASSFGVGLTYEQYF.

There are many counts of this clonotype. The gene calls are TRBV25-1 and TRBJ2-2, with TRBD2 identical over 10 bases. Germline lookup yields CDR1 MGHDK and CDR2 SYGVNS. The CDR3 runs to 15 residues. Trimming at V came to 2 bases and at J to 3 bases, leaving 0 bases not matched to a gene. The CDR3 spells CASSESGRDTGELFF. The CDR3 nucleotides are TGTGCCAGCAGTGAAAGCGGGAGGGACACCGGGGAGCTGTTTTTT.

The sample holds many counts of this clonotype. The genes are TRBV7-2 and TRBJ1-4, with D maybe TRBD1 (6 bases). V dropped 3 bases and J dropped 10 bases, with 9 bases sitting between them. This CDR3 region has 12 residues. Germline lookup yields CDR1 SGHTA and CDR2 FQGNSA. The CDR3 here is CASSFLDRKLFF. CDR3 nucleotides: TGTGCCAGCAGCTTCTTGGACAGAAAACTGTTTTTT. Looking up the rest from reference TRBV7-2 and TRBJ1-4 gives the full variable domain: GAGVSQSPSNKVTEKGKDVELRCDPISGHTALYWYRQSLGQGLEFLIYFQGNSAPDKSGLPSDRFSAERTGGSVSTLTIQRTQQEDSAVYLCASSFLDRKLFFGSGTQLSVL.

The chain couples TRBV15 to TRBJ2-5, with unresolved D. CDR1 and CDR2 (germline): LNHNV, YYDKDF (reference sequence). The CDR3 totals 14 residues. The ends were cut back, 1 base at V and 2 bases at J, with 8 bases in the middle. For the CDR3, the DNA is TGTGCCACCAGCAGAGTACACATACAAGAGACCCAGTACTTC. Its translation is CATSRVHIQETQYF.

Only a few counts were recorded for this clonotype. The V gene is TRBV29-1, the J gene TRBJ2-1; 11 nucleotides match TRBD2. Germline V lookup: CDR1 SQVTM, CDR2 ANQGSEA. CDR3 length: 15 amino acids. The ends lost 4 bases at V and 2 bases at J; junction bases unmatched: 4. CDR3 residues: CSVAGLAEAYNEQFF. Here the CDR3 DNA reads TGCAGCGTTGCGGGACTAGCGGAGGCCTACAATGAGCAGTTCTTC.

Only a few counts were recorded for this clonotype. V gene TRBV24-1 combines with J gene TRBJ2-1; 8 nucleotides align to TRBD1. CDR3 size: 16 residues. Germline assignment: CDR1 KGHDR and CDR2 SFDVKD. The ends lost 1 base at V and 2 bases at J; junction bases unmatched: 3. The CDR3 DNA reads TGTGCCACCAGTGATTTCGGACAGGGAACCTACAATGAGCAGTTCTTC. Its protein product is CATSDFGQGTYNEQFF.

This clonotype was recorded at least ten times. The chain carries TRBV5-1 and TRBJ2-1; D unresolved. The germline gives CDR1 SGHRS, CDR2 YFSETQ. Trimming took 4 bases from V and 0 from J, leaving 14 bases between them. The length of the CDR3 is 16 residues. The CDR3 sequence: CASSPGRSSSYNEQFF. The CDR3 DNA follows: TGCGCCAGCAGCCCTGGACGGTCCAGCTCCTACAATGAGCAGTTCTTC.

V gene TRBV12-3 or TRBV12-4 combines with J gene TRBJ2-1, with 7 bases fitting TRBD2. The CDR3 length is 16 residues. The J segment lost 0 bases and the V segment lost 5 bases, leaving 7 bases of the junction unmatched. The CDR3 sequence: CASSGYLADSYNEQFF. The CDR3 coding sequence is TGTGCCAGCAGTGGATATCTAGCGGACTCCTACAATGAGCAGTTCTTC.

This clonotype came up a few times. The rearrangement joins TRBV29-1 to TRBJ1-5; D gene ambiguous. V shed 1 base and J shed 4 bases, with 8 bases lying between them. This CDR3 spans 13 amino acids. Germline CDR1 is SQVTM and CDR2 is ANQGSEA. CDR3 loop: CSVEGQPNQPQHF. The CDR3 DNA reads TGCAGCGTTGAAGGGCAACCTAATCAGCCCCAGCATTTT.

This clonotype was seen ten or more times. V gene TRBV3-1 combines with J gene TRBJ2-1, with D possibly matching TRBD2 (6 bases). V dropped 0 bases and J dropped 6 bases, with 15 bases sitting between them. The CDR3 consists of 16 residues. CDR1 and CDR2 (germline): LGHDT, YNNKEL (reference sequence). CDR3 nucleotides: TGTGCCAGCAGCCAAGATACGGGGGAGATATTCAATGAGCAGTTCTTC. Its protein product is CASSQDTGEIFNEQFF.

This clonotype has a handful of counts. In DNA, the CDR3 is TGTGCCAGCATTGAGGGACAGGGGATCGGGGAGCTGTTTTTT. This codes for CASIEGQGIGELFF. The chain links TRBV3-1 to TRBJ2-2; 10 positions match TRBD1. The V segment lost 7 bases and the J segment 7 bases; nucleotides outside the gene matches: 6. The V gene's germline CDR1 is LGHDT and CDR2 YNNKEL (reference sequence). The CDR3 is 14 residues long.

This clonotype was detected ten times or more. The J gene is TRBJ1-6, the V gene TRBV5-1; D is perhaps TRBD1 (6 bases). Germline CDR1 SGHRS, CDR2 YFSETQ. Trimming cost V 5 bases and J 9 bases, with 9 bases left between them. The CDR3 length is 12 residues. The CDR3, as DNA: TGCGCCAGCAGGGAGGACAGTTCACCCCTCCACTTT. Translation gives CASREDSSPLHF.

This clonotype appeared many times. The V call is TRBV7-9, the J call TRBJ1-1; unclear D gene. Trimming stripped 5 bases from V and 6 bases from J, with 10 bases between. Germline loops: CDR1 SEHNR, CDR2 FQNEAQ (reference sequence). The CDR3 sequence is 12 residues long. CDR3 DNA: TGTGCCAGCAGCCTAGGGTTGCCTGAAGCTTTCTTT. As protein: CASSLGLPEAFF.

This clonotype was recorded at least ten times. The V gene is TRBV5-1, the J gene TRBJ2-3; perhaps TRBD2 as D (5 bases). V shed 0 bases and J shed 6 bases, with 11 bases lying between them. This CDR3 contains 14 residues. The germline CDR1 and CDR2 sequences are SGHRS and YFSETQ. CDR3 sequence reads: CASSLALGADTQYF. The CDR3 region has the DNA TGCGCCAGCAGCTTGGCACTAGGTGCGGATACGCAGTATTTT.

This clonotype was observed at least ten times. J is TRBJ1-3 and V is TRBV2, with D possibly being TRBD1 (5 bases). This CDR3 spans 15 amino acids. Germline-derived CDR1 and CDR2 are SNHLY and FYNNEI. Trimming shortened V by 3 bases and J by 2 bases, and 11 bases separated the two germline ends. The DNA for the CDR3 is TGTGCCAGCAGTGACACAGGAGGAGCTGGAAACACCATATATTTT. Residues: CASSDTGGAGNTIYF.

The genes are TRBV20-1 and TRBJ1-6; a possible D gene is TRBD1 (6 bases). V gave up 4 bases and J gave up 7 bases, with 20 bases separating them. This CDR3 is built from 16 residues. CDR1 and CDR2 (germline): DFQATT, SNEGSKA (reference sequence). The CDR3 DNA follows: TGCAGTGCTACACAAGGGGGGAATGTGAGAAATTCACCCCTCCACTTT. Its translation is CSATQGGNVRNSPLHF.

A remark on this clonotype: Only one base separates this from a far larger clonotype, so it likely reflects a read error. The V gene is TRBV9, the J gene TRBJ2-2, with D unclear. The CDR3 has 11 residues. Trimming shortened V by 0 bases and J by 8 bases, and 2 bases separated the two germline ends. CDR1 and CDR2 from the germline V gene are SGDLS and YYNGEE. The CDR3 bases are TGTGCCAGCAGCGTAGGTGGGGAGCTGTTTTTT. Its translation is CASSVGGELFF.

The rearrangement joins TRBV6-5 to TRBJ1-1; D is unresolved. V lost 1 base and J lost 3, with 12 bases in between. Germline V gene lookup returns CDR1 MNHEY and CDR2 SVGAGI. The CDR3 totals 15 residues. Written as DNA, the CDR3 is TGTGCCAGCAGTTACTACGAGGGTGCGGACACTGAAGCTTTCTTT. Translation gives CASSYYEGADTEAFF.

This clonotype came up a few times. CDR3: CSVEDPRAGTYNEQFF. CDR3 coding DNA: TGCAGCGTTGAAGACCCAAGGGCGGGCACCTACAATGAGCAGTTCTTC. J is TRBJ2-1 and V is TRBV29-1, with a weak D call TRBD2 (5 bases). Trimming removed 0 bases at V and 2 bases at J, with 14 bases between. Germline CDR1 SQVTM, CDR2 ANQGSEA. The CDR3 is 16 residues long.

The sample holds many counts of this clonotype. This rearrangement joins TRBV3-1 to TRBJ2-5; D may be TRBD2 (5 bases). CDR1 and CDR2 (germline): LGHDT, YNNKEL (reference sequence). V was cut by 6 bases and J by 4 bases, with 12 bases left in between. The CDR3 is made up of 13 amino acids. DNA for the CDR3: TGTGCCAGCAGGGAGGCAGTGGTAGAGACCCAGTACTTC. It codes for CASREAVVETQYF.

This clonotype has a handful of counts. CDR3 loop: CASSLFSGESSYNEQFF. CDR3 bases: TGTGCCAGCAGCTTATTCTCGGGGGAGAGCTCCTACAATGAGCAGTTCTTC. The chain combines TRBV7-8 with TRBJ2-1; tentatively, D is TRBD2 (6 bases). Germline CDR1 and CDR2: SGHVS and FQNEAQ. V lost 2 bases, J lost 0 bases, and 14 bases lay in between. This CDR3 comprises 17 residues.

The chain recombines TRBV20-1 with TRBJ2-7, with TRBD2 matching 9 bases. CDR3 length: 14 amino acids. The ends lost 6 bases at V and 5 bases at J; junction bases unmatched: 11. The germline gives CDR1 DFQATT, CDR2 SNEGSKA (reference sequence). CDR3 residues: CSALTSGRYNEQYF. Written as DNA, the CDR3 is TGCAGTGCCCTAACCAGCGGGAGGTACAACGAGCAGTACTTC.

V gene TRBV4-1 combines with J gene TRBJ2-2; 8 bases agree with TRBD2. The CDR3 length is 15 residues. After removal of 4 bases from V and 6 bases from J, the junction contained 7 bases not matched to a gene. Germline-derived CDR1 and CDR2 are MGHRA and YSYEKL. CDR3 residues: CASSLGGGYAGELFF. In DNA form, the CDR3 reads TGCGCCAGCAGCCTCGGGGGGGGGTACGCCGGGGAGCTGTTTTTT.

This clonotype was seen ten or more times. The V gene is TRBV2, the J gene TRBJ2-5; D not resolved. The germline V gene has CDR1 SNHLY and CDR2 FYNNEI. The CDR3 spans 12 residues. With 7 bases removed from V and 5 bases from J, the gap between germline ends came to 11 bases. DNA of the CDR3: TGTGCCAGCAATCCGGGTGGGGAGACCCAGTACTTC. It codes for CASNPGGETQYF.

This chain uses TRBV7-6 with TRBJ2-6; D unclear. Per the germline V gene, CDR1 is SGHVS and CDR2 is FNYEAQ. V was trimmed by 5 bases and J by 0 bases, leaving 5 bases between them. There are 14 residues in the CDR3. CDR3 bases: TGTGCCAGCAGCGAGAACTCTGGGGCCAACGTCCTGACTTTC. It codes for CASSENSGANVLTF.

The CDR3 loop reads CAIADRNYEQYF. CDR3 DNA sequence: TGTGCCATTGCGGACAGGAACTACGAGCAGTACTTC. The J gene is TRBJ2-7, the V gene TRBV10-3; 7 bases are a match to TRBD1. CDR3 length: 12 residues. Germline V gene data show CDR1 as ENHRY and CDR2 as SYGVKD. V lost 9 bases and J lost 3; bases outside the gene matches: 5.

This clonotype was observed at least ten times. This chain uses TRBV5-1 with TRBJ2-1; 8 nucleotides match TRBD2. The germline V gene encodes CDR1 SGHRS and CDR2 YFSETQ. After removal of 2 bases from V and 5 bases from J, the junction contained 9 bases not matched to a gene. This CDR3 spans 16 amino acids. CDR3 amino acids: CASSLLAGGVNNEQFF. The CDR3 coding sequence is TGCGCCAGCAGCTTACTCGCGGGGGGCGTGAACAATGAGCAGTTCTTC.